This T cell receptor (beta chain) was sequenced during a study of shared clonotypes between healthy human individuals. Per the germline V gene, CDR1 is MNHNS and CDR2 is SASEGT. Trimming pared 8 bases from V and 6 bases from J, leaving 8 bases between. The CDR3 consists of 11 residues. The run depth of the assay was deep. Produced via immunoSEQ multiplex PCR; TCRdb's table is partial and in-frame only. This table holds about 610,000 clones, about 97% found once. The sample was naive CD4+ T cells sorted from blood. Subset here: CD45RA+ positively selected. This clonotype originated in a woman in her twenties or thirties in good health. The chain combines TRBV6-1 with TRBJ1-5, with no clear D. In DNA form, the CDR3 reads TGTGCCAGCTCATCGGCTCAGCCCCAGCATTTT. Protein sequence: CASSSAQPQHF.